The 5 T cell receptor beta chains listed next were all sequenced from one sample in a study of T cells in Graves' hyperthyroidism and ophthalmopathy. RNA transcripts served as the template for amplifying TCR beta CDR3 regions. First-round RT-PCR with HTBI primers amplified the TCR CDR3 region. TCRdb recomputed calls from the multiplex PCR reads with MiXCR, one row per CDR3 protein. Of about 500,000 distinct CDR3 sequences listed, around 50% are singletons. Sequencing was carried out using peripheral blood or thyroid tissue (not recorded which). The receptor set was obtained from an adult woman with Graves' disease, either hyperthyroidism or ophthalmopathy (not recorded which).

V and J are TRBV7-3 and TRBJ2-2; D not resolved. V was shortened by 6 bases and J by 1 base, with 15 bases between the two germline ends. The CDR3 has 16 residues. Germline V gives CDR1 SGHTA, CDR2 FQGTGA. The CDR3 coding sequence is TGTGCCAGCAGTGCTAGTCGGCAGGTGAACACCGGGGAGCTGTTTTTT. It is translated as CASSASRQVNTGELFF.

The V call is TRBV11-2, the J call TRBJ2-3; D unclear. V gave up 1 base and J gave up 4 bases, with 6 bases separating them. The CDR3 has 13 amino acids. In germline, CDR1 is SGHAT, CDR2 FQNNGV. CDR3 sequence reads: CASSLVMSDTQYF. CDR3 nucleotides: TGTGCCAGCAGCTTAGTAATGTCAGATACGCAGTATTTT.

This clonotype was counted ten times or more. The chain uses TRBV29-1 and TRBJ1-3; D is ambiguous. V shed 0 bases and J shed 0 bases, with 9 bases lying between them. The V gene's germline CDR1 is SQVTM and CDR2 ANQGSEA. This CDR3 comprises 15 residues. Here the CDR3 reads CSVEDPNRSGNTIYF. CDR3 DNA sequence: TGCAGCGTTGAAGATCCGAATCGCTCTGGAAACACCATATATTTT.

The sample holds one count of this clonotype. The chain uses TRBV7-2 and TRBJ2-2; 7 bases are shared with TRBD1. Germline V gene data show CDR1 as SGHTA and CDR2 as FQGNSA. Losses at the gene ends were 5 bases for V and 6 bases for J; bases not matched to a gene: 9. This CDR3 spans 15 amino acids. CDR3 in amino acids: CASSPDRVVAGELFF. CDR3 sequence (DNA): TGTGCCAGCAGCCCCGACAGGGTGGTTGCCGGGGAGCTGTTTTTT.

This clonotype has at least ten counts. This CDR3 reads CSAIWDRGGETQYF. The DNA of the CDR3 is TGCAGTGCTATATGGGACAGGGGGGGTGAGACCCAGTACTTC. The chain recombines TRBV20-1 with TRBJ2-5; 11 bases agree with TRBD1. The CDR3 is 14 amino acids. The V and J ends lost 4 bases and 5 bases, in that order; junction bases with no gene match: 6. Germline CDR1 is DFQATT and CDR2 is SNEGSKA (reference sequence).